The 18 T cell receptor beta chains reported below all come from one sample, sequenced in a study of blood T cell repertoires in COVID-19. Generated by immunoSEQ multiplex PCR, the TCRdb table keeps only in-frame clones and is missing some. The top ten hold roughly a tenth of the sample, which has fewer than 350,000 clones, over 80% seen once. Sequenced sample: peripheral blood. These receptors were taken from a young man with COVID-19, enrolled during active disease.

The chain joins TRBV19 to TRBJ1-5, with a tentative D call TRBD1 (6 bases). V lost 9 bases and J lost 0, with 15 bases in between. The CDR3 runs 15 residues. CDR1 and CDR2 from the germline V gene are LNHDA and SQIVND (reference sequence). For the CDR3, the DNA is TGTGCCAGCCAAACCGGACAGAATAGCAATCAGCCCCAGCATTTT. It codes for CASQTGQNSNQPQHF.

Points on this clone: Within the sample, other DNA sequences also encode this same CDR3. V gene TRBV27 combines with J gene TRBJ2-3, with 8 nucleotides matching TRBD2. The CDR3 is made up of 16 amino acids. After removal of 0 bases from V and 4 bases from J, the junction contained 6 bases not matched to a gene. Germline V gene lookup returns CDR1 MNHEY and CDR2 SMNVEV (reference sequence). CDR3 residues: CASSLSDMGLADTQYF. The CDR3 coding sequence is TGTGCCAGCAGTTTATCAGATATGGGACTAGCAGATACGCAGTATTTT.

This rearrangement joins TRBV12-3 or TRBV12-4 to TRBJ1-1, with 7 bases matching TRBD1. CDR3 length: 13 amino acids. J lost 0 bases, V lost 10 bases, and 5 bases had no gene match. CDR3 residues: CATGGTVNTEAFF. The CDR3 DNA follows: TGTGCCACAGGCGGGACAGTGAACACTGAAGCTTTCTTT.

This clone has just one count. V usage is TRBV27 and J usage is TRBJ2-5; D ambiguous. The CDR3 totals 15 residues. The V gene lost 4 bases and the J gene lost 4 bases, with 16 bases spanning the gap. Germline-derived CDR1 and CDR2 are MNHEY and SMNVEV (reference sequence). The CDR3 reads CASSYTPVGRETQYF. CDR3 nucleotide sequence: TGTGCCAGCAGTTATACCCCCGTGGGCAGAGAGACCCAGTACTTC.

J is TRBJ2-7 and V is TRBV7-3; 10 bases are shared with TRBD2. This CDR3 spans 15 amino acids. The germline V gene encodes CDR1 SGHTA and CDR2 FQGTGA. Germline trimming cut 2 bases from V and 3 bases from J; bases unmatched to any gene: 4. The CDR3: CASSLGPSGSYEQYF. In DNA form, the CDR3 reads TGTGCCAGCAGCTTAGGGCCTAGCGGGAGCTACGAGCAGTACTTC.

V and J are TRBV21-1 and TRBJ1-5. TRBV21-1 is classified as a pseudogene. This CDR3 region has 16 residues. The CDR3 loop reads CASSKRPTPGDQPQHF. DNA of the CDR3: TGTGCCAGCAGCAAACGTCCGACACCGGGGGATCAGCCCCAGCATTTT.

The rearrangement joins TRBV5-4 to TRBJ2-3; D unclear. Trimming pared 0 bases from V and 2 bases from J, leaving 10 bases between. CDR3 length equals 15 residues. The germline V gene has CDR1 SGHNT and CDR2 YYREEE (reference sequence). The CDR3 DNA is TGTGCCAGCAGCTTGGCCGGGTTCAACACAGATACGCAGTATTTT. Translation: CASSLAGFNTDTQYF.

The rearrangement joins TRBV5-5 to TRBJ1-2, with D tentatively TRBD1 (5 bases). The CDR3 has 15 amino acids. Trimming left V 0 bases short and J 0 bases short, with 9 bases between. Germline CDR1 SGHKS, CDR2 YYEKEE (reference sequence). The CDR3: CASSLATVANYGYTF. Here the CDR3 DNA reads TGTGCCAGCAGCTTGGCGACAGTAGCTAACTATGGCTACACCTTC.

The chain recombines TRBV9 with TRBJ2-1; TRBD1 is a possible D gene (5 bases). V lost 0 bases and J lost 10, with 11 bases in between. The CDR3 loop spans 13 amino acids. Germline V CDR1 and CDR2: SGDLS, YYNGEE. CDR3 sequence: CASSVGPGIEQFF. CDR3 in DNA: TGTGCCAGCAGCGTAGGTCCAGGGATAGAGCAGTTCTTC.

In its sample, this clone was seen once. The rearrangement links TRBV6-5 to TRBJ1-1; TRBD1 agrees at 7 bases. The CDR3 is 15 amino acids. The junction had 6 bases not matched to a gene; V was cut back by 2 bases and J by 3 bases. The germline V gene encodes CDR1 MNHEY and CDR2 SVGAGI. CDR3: CASSYQGEWDTEAFF. The DNA for the CDR3 is TGTGCCAGCAGTTACCAGGGGGAGTGGGACACTGAAGCTTTCTTT.

This rearrangement joins TRBV6-5 to TRBJ1-6; D is unresolved. Germline CDR1 MNHEY, CDR2 SVGAGI. CDR3 length equals 15 residues. Trimming took 7 bases from V and 6 from J, leaving 16 bases between them. CDR3 sequence (DNA): TGTGCCAGCACTCAAGGAGGAATCGGTAATTCACCCCTCCACTTT. It encodes CASTQGGIGNSPLHF.

This chain connects TRBV7-7 to TRBJ2-6, with TRBD1 identical over 9 bases. Trimming took 6 bases from V and 2 from J; bases not matched to a gene: 11. CDR1 is SSHAT and CDR2 is FNYEAQ in the germline V gene (reference sequence). The CDR3 contains 18 residues. In DNA, the CDR3 is TGTGCCAGCAGTTCGGCCGGACAGGGGTTCGCTGGGGCCAACGTCCTGACTTTC. This codes for CASSSAGQGFAGANVLTF.

This clone was observed a single time. J is TRBJ1-1 and V is TRBV6-5; D is possibly TRBD1 (5 bases). This CDR3 is built from 16 residues. The germline CDR1 and CDR2 sequences are MNHEY and SVGAGI. With 8 bases removed from V and 5 bases from J, the gap between germline ends came to 24 bases. CDR3 DNA sequence: TGTGCCAGCCGTTTCGCATCTGCCACCAGGGTTACTGAAGCTTTCTTT. Residues: CASRFASATRVTEAFF.

The gene calls are TRBV6-1 and TRBJ1-5; D is ambiguous. The CDR3 contains 15 residues. The germline V and J ends were trimmed by 3 bases and 0 bases, with 9 bases remaining between them. The germline V gene encodes CDR1 MNHNS and CDR2 SASEGT. Here the CDR3 reads CASSDALYSNQPQHF. For the CDR3, the DNA is TGTGCCAGCAGTGATGCACTTTATAGCAATCAGCCCCAGCATTTT.

The J gene is TRBJ1-1, the V gene TRBV6-1; a possible D gene is TRBD1 (5 bases). CDR3 length: 14 residues. Trimming cost V 2 bases and J 7 bases, with 14 bases left between them. Germline-derived CDR1 and CDR2 are MNHNS and SASEGT. CDR3 loop: CASSERAGFGEAFF. In DNA, the CDR3 is TGTGCCAGCAGTGAAAGGGCAGGGTTTGGTGAAGCTTTCTTT.

The rearrangement joins TRBV7-2 to TRBJ1-6; no clear D gene. CDR1 is SGHTA and CDR2 is FQGNSA in the germline V gene. V dropped 2 bases and J dropped 8 bases, with 4 bases sitting between them. CDR3 length equals 12 residues. DNA of the CDR3: TGTGCCAGCAGCTTACTACATTCACCCCTCCACTTT. It codes for CASSLLHSPLHF. Looking up the rest from reference TRBV7-2 and TRBJ1-6 gives the full variable domain: GAGVSQSPSNKVTEKGKDVELRCDPISGHTALYWYRQSLGQGLEFLIYFQGNSAPDKSGLPSDRFSAERTGGSVSTLTIQRTQQEDSAVYLCASSLLHSPLHFGNGTRLTVT.

This chain joins TRBV12-5 and TRBJ2-5, with 7 positions matching TRBD2. CDR3 length equals 16 residues. V was clipped by 3 bases and J by 0 bases; unmatched bases: 7. Germline CDR1 reads LGHNT; CDR2 reads FRNRAP. This CDR3 is CASGFRPGGNQETQYF. CDR3 DNA sequence: TGTGCTAGTGGTTTCCGTCCGGGGGGAAACCAAGAGACCCAGTACTTC.

V is TRBV2 and J is TRBJ2-1; TRBD2 matches at 7 bases. The germline V gene has CDR1 SNHLY and CDR2 FYNNEI. After removal of 6 bases from V and 2 bases from J, the junction contained 7 bases not matched to a gene. CDR3 length: 15 residues. The CDR3 reads CASSPLALPYNEQFF. In nucleotides, the CDR3 is TGTGCCAGCAGCCCACTAGCGCTGCCCTACAATGAGCAGTTCTTC.